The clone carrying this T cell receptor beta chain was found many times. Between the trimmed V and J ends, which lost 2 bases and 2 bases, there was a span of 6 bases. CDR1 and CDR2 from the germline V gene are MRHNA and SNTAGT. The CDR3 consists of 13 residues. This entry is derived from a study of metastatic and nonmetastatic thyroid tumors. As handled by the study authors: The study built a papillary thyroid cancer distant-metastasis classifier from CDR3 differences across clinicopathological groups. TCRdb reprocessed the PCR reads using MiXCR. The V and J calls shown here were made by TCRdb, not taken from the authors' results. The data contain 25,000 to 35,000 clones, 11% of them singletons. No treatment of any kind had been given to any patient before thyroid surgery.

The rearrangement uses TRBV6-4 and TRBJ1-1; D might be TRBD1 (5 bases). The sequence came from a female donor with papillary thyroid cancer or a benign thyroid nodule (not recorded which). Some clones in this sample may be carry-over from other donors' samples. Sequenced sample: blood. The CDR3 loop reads CASSDRDNTEAFF. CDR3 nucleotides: TGTGCCAGCAGTGACCGGGACAACACTGAAGCTTTCTTT.